What follows are 18 T cell receptor beta chains derived from one specimen sequenced in a study of blood T cells in healthy people across ages. Alongside a J-beta primer mix, a sample-barcoded 5' primer served in a second PCR lasting about 6 to 11 cycles. MiXCR was run by TCRdb on the 5' RACE reads, yielding one entry per CDR3 protein. The sample has 1.5 million to 2 million distinct CDR3 sequences; 28% are singletons. Sequenced input: blood. These TCRs come from a woman in her 30s in good health.

The V gene is TRBV20-1, the J gene TRBJ2-3; D perhaps matches TRBD2 (6 bases). V lost 0 bases to trimming and J lost 1 base, with 11 bases between them. CDR1 and CDR2 from the germline V gene are DFQATT and SNEGSKA (reference sequence). This CDR3 region has 15 residues. CDR3 sequence: CSARDRLGGTDTQYF. The DNA of the CDR3 is TGCAGTGCTAGAGACAGACTAGGGGGCACAGATACGCAGTATTTT.

The gene calls are TRBV6-6 and TRBJ1-6, with D unclear. The ends were cut back, 0 bases at V and 8 bases at J, with 14 bases in the middle. This CDR3 region has 16 residues. Germline V gene data show CDR1 as MNHNY and CDR2 as SVGAGI (reference sequence). The CDR3 loop reads CASSYSPSGRDSPLHF. Written as DNA, the CDR3 is TGTGCCAGCAGTTACTCCCCTAGCGGCCGGGATTCACCCCTCCACTTT.

V gene TRBV27 combines with J gene TRBJ2-1; D is perhaps TRBD2 (5 bases). Between the trimmed V and J ends, which lost 0 bases and 7 bases, there was a span of 13 bases. This CDR3 spans 15 amino acids. The germline V gene encodes CDR1 MNHEY and CDR2 SMNVEV (reference sequence). In DNA form, the CDR3 reads TGTGCCAGCAGTTTATCGGGTCCGGGGAAGAATGAGCAGTTCTTC. Encoded protein: CASSLSGPGKNEQFF.

J is TRBJ2-5 and V is TRBV3-1; 7 nucleotides align to TRBD2. The junction had 17 bases not matched to a gene; V was cut back by 11 bases and J by 5 bases. The CDR3 runs 15 residues. CDR1 is LGHDT and CDR2 is YNNKEL in the germline V gene (reference sequence). CDR3 region: CASTGGRGSEETQYF. The DNA of the CDR3 is TGTGCCTCCACTGGTGGGCGGGGGAGCGAGGAGACCCAGTACTTC.

This clonotype appeared a few times. This chain joins TRBV20-1 and TRBJ2-7; a possible D gene is TRBD2 (5 bases). The CDR3 totals 15 residues. The germline V and J ends were trimmed by 3 bases and 4 bases, with 19 bases remaining between them. Germline lookup yields CDR1 DFQATT and CDR2 SNEGSKA (reference sequence). The CDR3 DNA reads TGCAGTGCTAGTCGACCGGGAACCCCCATTTACGAGCAGTACTTC. It translates to CSASRPGTPIYEQYF.

The chain uses TRBV6-2 or TRBV6-3 and TRBJ1-1; maybe TRBD1 (6 bases). The CDR3 totals 13 residues. CDR1 is MNHEY, CDR2 SVGEGT, per germline. Trimming stripped 4 bases from V and 7 bases from J, with 13 bases between. The CDR3 nucleotides read TGTGCCAGCAGTTCGTACAGGGTTGGTGAAGCTTTCTTT. Translating gives CASSSYRVGEAFF.

This chain connects TRBV2 to TRBJ2-5, with 7 bases fitting TRBD2. The CDR3 totals 14 residues. Germline trimming cut 6 bases from V and 0 bases from J; bases unmatched to any gene: 4. The V gene's germline CDR1 is SNHLY and CDR2 FYNNEI. The CDR3 loop is CASRNTSDQETQYF. The CDR3 nucleotides are TGTGCCAGCAGGAATACTAGCGACCAAGAGACCCAGTACTTC.

The chain carries TRBV29-1 and TRBJ2-3; 10 nucleotides line up with TRBD2. Germline V gene data show CDR1 as SQVTM and CDR2 as ANQGSEA. The CDR3 loop spans 16 amino acids. J lost 4 bases, V lost 4 bases, and 11 bases had no gene match. The CDR3 bases are TGCAGCGTTGCAGGGACTAGCGTTCAAATCTCAGATACGCAGTATTTT. It specifies CSVAGTSVQISDTQYF.

This clonotype occurred a few times. The chain combines TRBV29-1 with TRBJ2-2, with D perhaps TRBD2 (6 bases). This CDR3 region has 15 residues. V gave up 1 base and J gave up 1 base, with 10 bases separating them. Germline V lookup: CDR1 SQVTM, CDR2 ANQGSEA. The CDR3 is CSVEVGGVNTGELFF. The CDR3 DNA sequence: TGCAGCGTTGAAGTAGGAGGGGTGAACACCGGGGAGCTGTTTTTT.

The rearrangement uses TRBV20-1 and TRBJ2-4, with TRBD2 matching over 14 bases. Germline V CDR1 and CDR2: DFQATT, SNEGSKA (reference sequence). The ends lost 5 bases at V and 9 bases at J; junction bases unmatched: 0. The CDR3 runs 12 residues. This chain's CDR3 is CSAGLAGGIQYF. As DNA, the CDR3 is TGCAGTGCTGGACTAGCGGGAGGCATTCAGTACTTC.

The chain employs TRBV29-1 and TRBJ2-2; unclear D gene. There are 12 residues in the CDR3. Germline V gene data show CDR1 as SQVTM and CDR2 as ANQGSEA. V lost 4 bases and J lost 2, with 5 bases in between. The CDR3 nucleotides read TGCAGCGTTGTGGTTAACACCGGGGAGCTGTTTTTT. It yields the protein CSVVVNTGELFF.

To note about this clonotype: At one of its ends the junction is not consistent with the germline gene, which may arise from a read error. The chain is built from TRBV20-1 and TRBJ2-1; no clear D gene. Germline V lookup: CDR1 DFQATT, CDR2 SNEGSKA (reference sequence). The CDR3 runs 18 residues. In nucleotides, the CDR3 is TGCAGTGCTAGAGATTGGCAGGAGCGCCGGAGCTCCTACAATGGGCAGTTCTTC. Residues: CSARDWQERRSSYNGQFF.

This clonotype was seen ten or more times. The V gene is TRBV11-2, the J gene TRBJ2-7; perhaps TRBD2 as D (5 bases). Per the germline V gene, CDR1 is SGHAT and CDR2 is FQNNGV. V was cut by 5 bases and J by 2 bases, with 10 bases left in between. The CDR3 is 13 residues long. CDR3 loop: CASSRTSAYEQYF. Here the CDR3 DNA reads TGTGCCAGCAGCAGAACTAGTGCCTACGAGCAGTACTTC.

The CDR3 region is CASSLASVGTHGYTF. Written as DNA, the CDR3 is TGTGCCAGCAGCTTAGCGTCGGTGGGCACCCATGGCTACACCTTC. V is TRBV7-9 and J is TRBJ1-2; D is unclear. Germline V gene data show CDR1 as SEHNR and CDR2 as FQNEAQ (reference sequence). CDR3 length: 15 residues. V was cut by 0 bases and J by 6 bases, with 14 bases left in between.

This clonotype showed up many times. The chain recombines TRBV4-1 with TRBJ2-7; no clear D. Germline lookup yields CDR1 MGHRA and CDR2 YSYEKL. The CDR3 runs to 14 residues. The germline V and J ends were trimmed by 5 bases and 7 bases, with 18 bases remaining between them. The CDR3 DNA sequence: TGCGCCAGCAGCATTGGCGAGAAAGGAAGGGAGCAGTACTTC. As protein: CASSIGEKGREQYF.

This clonotype was found a few times. The chain recombines TRBV5-1 with TRBJ2-5; D might be TRBD1 or TRBD2, each matching 5 bases. V gave up 4 bases and J gave up 2 bases, with 15 bases separating them. CDR3 length equals 15 residues. Germline assignment: CDR1 SGHRS and CDR2 YFSETQ. This chain's CDR3 is CASSLGTPGQETQYF. In DNA, the CDR3 is TGCGCCAGCAGCCTCGGGACCCCCGGTCAAGAGACCCAGTACTTC. Full variable domain (rest looked up from reference TRBV5-1 and TRBJ2-5): KAGVTQTPRYLIKTRGQQVTLSCSPISGHRSVSWYQQTPGQGLQFLFEYFSETQRNKGNFPGRFSGRQFSNSRSEMNVSTLELGDSALYLCASSLGTPGQETQYFGPGTRLLVL.

The chain is built from TRBV5-1 and TRBJ1-2; the D gene is possibly TRBD1 (6 bases). This CDR3 comprises 15 residues. Germline CDR1 is SGHRS and CDR2 is YFSETQ. Trimming removed 4 bases at V and 7 bases at J, with 20 bases between. In DNA form, the CDR3 reads TGCGCCAGCAGCCCGCGGACAGCAAAGTATGGTGGCTACACCTTC. Translated: CASSPRTAKYGGYTF.

The chain joins TRBV11-2 to TRBJ1-1, with a tentative D call TRBD1 (5 bases). Germline-derived CDR1 and CDR2 are SGHAT and FQNNGV. Between the trimmed V and J ends, which lost 6 bases and 7 bases, there was a span of 15 bases. The CDR3 runs to 13 residues. The DNA for the CDR3 is TGTGCCAGCAGGTCAGGGTCCCCAGGTGAAGCTTTCTTT. This encodes CASRSGSPGEAFF.